This TCR beta chain was identified during a study of tumor and adjacent non-tumor tissue in lung cancer. Study summary: The patients, roughly eleven men and 4 to 6 women, were about 31 to 76 with stage I to III disease. Each sample yielded 4 million to 5 million productive TCRbeta reads on average.

Germline lookup yields CDR1 WNHNN and CDR2 SYGVQD (reference sequence). The CDR3 contains 15 residues. Whole-study results and caveats: Shorter survival was associated with higher TCR diversity in tumors. Top 100 clones took a larger repertoire share in normal lung.

This sample's RNA came from whole unsorted tissue. Details on this clonotype: No antigen is known for it. The conserved phenylalanine or tryptophan is not found at the CDR3 terminus, so this likely reflects a read error.

TCRbeta libraries were built with three rounds of nested PCR, modified from ARM-PCR. TCRdb used MiXCR to reprocess the multiplex PCR reads, holding one entry per CDR3 protein. The sample gives 90,000 to 130,000 distinct CDR3 sequences, 75% to 90% of which show up once; 20% to 25% is in the top ten. Sequencing was carried out using lung tumor tissue. The rearrangement joins TRBV10-1 to TRBJ1-2, with D possibly TRBD1 on 6 matching bases. The TCR sequence derives from a man in his 70s with non-small cell lung cancer. As DNA, the CDR3 is TGCACCAGCAGTGATTCGACAGGCCAACCCTATGTCTACACCTTA. This codes for CTSSDSTGQPYVYTL.